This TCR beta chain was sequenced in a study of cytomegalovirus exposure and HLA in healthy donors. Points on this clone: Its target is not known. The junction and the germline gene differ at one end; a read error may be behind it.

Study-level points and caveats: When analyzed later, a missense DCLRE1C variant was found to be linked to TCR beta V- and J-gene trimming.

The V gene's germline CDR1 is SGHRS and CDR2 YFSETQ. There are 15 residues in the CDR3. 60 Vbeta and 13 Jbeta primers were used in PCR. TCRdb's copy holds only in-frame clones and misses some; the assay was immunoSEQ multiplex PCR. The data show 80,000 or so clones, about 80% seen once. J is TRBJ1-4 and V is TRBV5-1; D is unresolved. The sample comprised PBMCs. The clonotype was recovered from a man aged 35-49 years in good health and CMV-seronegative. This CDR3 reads CASSLTPATIEKLFF. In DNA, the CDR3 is TGCGCCAGCAGCCTAACACCAGCAACTATTGAAAAACTGTTTTTT.